This TCR beta chain was identified in a study of T cells in Graves' hyperthyroidism and ophthalmopathy. This clonotype has only one observation. RNA transcripts provided the source from which TCR beta CDR3 regions were amplified. HTBI primers were the set used in a first-round RT-PCR of the TCR CDR3. TCRdb independently ran MiXCR on the multiplex PCR reads; one entry per CDR3 protein. The sample has a few hundred thousand distinct CDR3 sequences; about a sixth are singletons. From germline, CDR1 is SGHTA and CDR2 FQGNSA. The CDR3 has 15 amino acids. Losses at the gene ends were 6 bases for V and 1 base for J; bases not matched to a gene: 6.

Sequencing used blood. The receptor's source is an older woman with Graves' ophthalmopathy. The rearrangement links TRBV7-2 to TRBJ2-7; 10 nucleotides agree with TRBD2. The DNA of the CDR3 is TGTGCCAGCAGGACCCTAGCGGGAGCATCCTACGAGCAGTACTTC. Protein: CASRTLAGASYEQYF. Complete variable domain (other parts from reference TRBV7-2 and TRBJ2-7): GAGVSQSPSNKVTEKGKDVELRCDPISGHTALYWYRQSLGQGLEFLIYFQGNSAPDKSGLPSDRFSAERTGGSVSTLTIQRTQQEDSAVYLCASRTLAGASYEQYFGPGTRLTVT.